The source of this T cell receptor beta chain is a study of T-cell memory formation after mild COVID-19. TCRdb reprocessed the 5' RACE reads via MiXCR and lists one record per CDR3 protein. The data show some 250,000 distinct CDR3 sequences, more than 8% seen once. This clonotype appeared a few times. This CDR3 comprises 13 residues. The ends lost 9 bases at V and 3 bases at J; junction bases unmatched: 2. Per germline, CDR1 MNHEY and CDR2 SMNVEV (reference sequence). V and J are TRBV27 and TRBJ1-4; TRBD1 aligns across 9 bases. This sequence originates from a man younger than 35 who had mild COVID-19 (a few samples of this study predate the infection). Cell type and time point are not known. Sequenced input: PBMCs or a T cell subset sorted from them (not recorded which). CDR3 nucleotide sequence: TGTGCCAGTAGGACAGGGGCTAATGAAAAACTGTTTTTT. Translation: CASRTGANEKLFF.